This TCR beta chain was obtained from a study of blood T cells in healthy people across ages. Findings and limits, study-wide: Aged donors had fewer naive CD4+ cells and lower diversity than long-lived donors.

Next came a second PCR, run for about 7 to 12 cycles, which used a sample-barcoded 5' primer along with a J-beta primer mix. Sequencing recovered at least 3 million CDR3-containing paired-end reads from each sample. TCRdb reprocessed the 5' RACE reads with MiXCR, giving one entry per CDR3 protein. This repertoire shows around 1,000,000 distinct CDR3 sequences, under 30% found once; its top ten account for 0.65% to 0.95%. A note on this clonotype: What it binds is not known.

Trimming cost V 4 bases and J 5 bases; bases outside gene matches: 5. Per the germline V gene, CDR1 is MNHNY and CDR2 is SVGAGI (reference sequence). CDR3 length: 14 residues. The sample was also reused in another study, on T cells of mothers and their children. That work states: The second PCR used the M1S primer, and this primer added sample barcodes and 2-4 random nucleotides.

The TCR sequence derives from a girl aged 2 to 9 in good health. The rearrangement joins TRBV6-6 to TRBJ2-7; 10 bases are a match to TRBD1. The sample consisted of blood. The CDR3 loop is CASSSPGQGNEQYF. The CDR3 DNA sequence: TGTGCCAGCAGTTCTCCGGGACAGGGGAACGAGCAGTACTTC.